The clone carrying this TCR beta chain was seen at least ten times. Its antigen is as yet unknown. The read gets to within 3 residues of the CDR3 end, and the germline J gene fills in the rest. Both groups were predominantly of Caucasian heritage. Replacement immunoglobulin had been given to every CVID subject for at least one year. The data belong to a study of T cell clonality in common variable immunodeficiency. V lost 4 bases and J lost 2; bases outside the gene matches: 8. CDR1 and CDR2 (germline): SNHLY, FYNNEI. This CDR3 spans 16 amino acids. TCRdb's table, derived via immunoSEQ multiplex PCR, lists solely in-frame clones and lacks some. This sample has around 40,000 clones and no singletons, with around 5.8% in the ten largest. Study-level findings and limits: Fewer deletions and N-nucleotide insertions were reportedly seen in common variable immunodeficiency TCR beta sequences. Compared with healthy controls, CVID subjects showed increased TCRbeta clonality, mostly in about a third.

Sequencing input: peripheral blood mononuclear cells. This TCR derives from a human donor with common variable immunodeficiency. The genes are TRBV2 and TRBJ2-7; TRBD1 matches at 10 bases. The CDR3 sequence is CASSGSGQGGAYEQYF. The covered CDR3 bases are TGTGCCAGCAGTGGGTCCGGACAGGGGGGTGCCTACGAG.